This paragraph covers one T cell receptor beta chain sequence. Its matching antigen is unknown. The data originate from a study of shared clonotypes between healthy human individuals. Study-wide points: Several donors held approximately 4.5% of naive CD4 clonotypes in common.

Several immunoSEQ plates held equal portions of the genomic DNA taken from each subset. Sequencing was performed with immunoSEQ multiplex PCR; in TCRdb, only in-frame clones are kept and a portion is missing. The sample records hundreds of thousands of clones, approximately 79% being singletons. Per germline, CDR1 MDHEN and CDR2 SYDVKM. V shed 6 bases and J 1 base; nucleotides not matched to a gene: 14. CDR3 length equals 17 residues. Healthy adults negative for HIV, lacking recent acute infections or vaccinations, served as donors. A CD45RA-negative memory subset and a CD45RA+ naive subset were separated from the CD4+ cells.

The source is a woman aged 30 to 39 in good health. The rearrangement links TRBV28 to TRBJ1-1; 7 nucleotides line up with TRBD1. The sample was memory CD4+ T cells sorted from blood. Sample subset: CD45RA-negative fraction. DNA for the CDR3: TGTGCCAGCAGCCCACTCTATCCGACAGGGAGGAACACTGAAGCTTTCTTT. The encoded protein is CASSPLYPTGRNTEAFF.